Listed below are T cell receptor beta chains from one sample, sequenced in a study of T cell responses to AZD1222 COVID-19 vaccine. The table came from immunoSEQ multiplex PCR; TCRdb's copy has only in-frame clones and leaves some out. The sample includes some 90,000 clones, more than 70% of them seen just once. The sample consisted of peripheral blood, taken on day 0 of AZD1222 vaccination. Source of these receptors: an adult in good health. Each CDR3 is given with its conserved first and last residue.

CASSLAGTGGTDTQYF	TRBV11-1	TRBJ2-3
CASSTGTSSDTQYF	TRBV7-2	TRBJ2-3
CASSGLREWSNEQFF	TRBV19	TRBJ2-1
CASSKQGQPNEKLFF	TRBV6-6	TRBJ1-4
CASSGRFWNSPLHF	TRBV27	TRBJ1-6
CASSLFESYTEAFF	TRBV5-5	TRBJ1-1
CASSVGHTGNTIYF	TRBV9	TRBJ1-3
CASSIGLGNTEAFF	TRBV19	TRBJ1-1
CASSPWGQGSYEQYF	TRBV5-1	TRBJ2-7
CASSPPAGTKNIQYF	TRBV18	TRBJ2-4
CASSHQTPGTVGEQYF	TRBV19	TRBJ2-7